This T cell receptor (beta chain) was recorded in a study of T cells after yellow fever vaccination (dated 2019 in TCRdb). Context from the whole study: Libraries from fractions with low cell numbers were prepared with the SMART-Seq v4 Ultra Low Input RNA kit. Two healthy male donors, one aged 18 to 30 and one aged 30 to 40 years, made up the cohort. Blood samples were taken at several timepoints before and after primary and secondary immunization, and bulk PBMC replicates and cell subsets were isolated. To follow T-cell clones before and after primary and booster YFV17D yellow fever vaccination, bulk TCR alpha and beta repertoires were sequenced over time.

Beyond this particular receptor, the publication reports: The secondary T-cell response was weaker than the primary response but faster, peaking on day 5 instead of day 15. A small fraction of clonotypes appeared in both the CD4 and CD8 compartments, likely as a result of convergent recombination. Most clones expanded after primary vaccination (roughly 96% of CD4 and over 80% of CD8) were re-detected after the booster, suggesting that broad memory maintenance occurred. Because abundant contaminating clonotypes from the bulk population could be contained in FACS-sorted repertoires, computational filtering was required. Because only a couple of donors were included in the study, the extent to which the findings can be generalized is limited.

In its sample, this clonotype was seen a few times. Its antigen is still unknown. Base qualities are not recorded, but no much larger clone differs from it by a single base. According to the germline V gene, CDR1 reads SNHLY and CDR2 reads FYNNEI. V is shortened by 4 bases, J by 7 bases, and the region joining them spans 17 bases. The CDR3 has 16 amino acids, counting the end cysteine and phenylalanine. The retained sequence is limited to the CDR3, 48 bases, with the frame set at the first base. Interpreted using the paper, the treatment or condition label stands for: live attenuated yellow fever vaccine strain. At every blood-draw timepoint, two biological replicates of bulk PBMCs were collected. PBMCs were isolated from peripheral blood using a standard Ficoll-Paque protocol. TriZol was used to extract RNA from bulk PBMCs, CD4 and CD8 fractions, and dextramer-positive and dextramer-negative fractions.

TCR cDNA was synthesized by 5'RACE template switching, which introduced a universal primer site and unique molecular identifiers. Priming of cDNA synthesis was performed from both the TCR alpha and TCR beta constant segments. Library amplification involved two PCR steps, and the second step added sample barcodes and sequencing adapters. Libraries were sequenced on Illumina HiSeq 2500 (2x100 bp) or NovaSeq (2x150 bp). As for the original processing: Demultiplexing of reads and collapsing into UMI consensus sequences were performed with MIGEC, and V(D)J alignment was carried out with MiXCR. Vaccine-responding clonotypes were identified with edgeR using replicate PBMC samples, with FDR below 0.01 and a log2 fold change above 5 up to day 15 being required. CD4 or CD8 identity was assigned to each bulk clonotype according to whether the clonotype was present at higher abundance in the sequenced CD4 repertoire or the sequenced CD8 repertoire. TCRdb reran the public reads through fastp at Q25 and MiXCR, keeping productive beta chains. Entries that share a CDR3 protein sequence are merged under the most common genes and DNA. V and J calls and clone size were set by TCRdb, not the authors. This sample has approximately 340,000 distinct CDR3 sequences in its table, and roughly 8.7% of those were observed once. 15% to 20% of the sample is taken by the ten largest.

This sample comprised PBMCs, obtained on the day of the first yellow fever vaccination. The chain links TRBV2 with TRBJ1-6; TRBD1 might be the D gene, on 6 matching bases. The TCR was taken from a young man who received the YFV17D yellow fever vaccine. The sequenced DNA: TGTGCCAGCAGTGTCACCGGGGGGCCGATGAATTCACCCCTCCACTTT. Its protein reads: CASSVTGGPMNSPLHF.